This T cell receptor beta chain came from a study of response to subunit inactivated influenza vaccine. Study conclusions and caveats: The authors suggested that every seasonal influenza vaccination recruits few new T cells.

Trimming cost V 3 bases and J 7 bases, with 10 bases left between them. The CDR3 consists of 12 residues. The V gene's germline CDR1 is MGHDK and CDR2 SYGVNS. TCRdb analysed the RT-PCR reads with MiXCR anew, one entry per CDR3 protein. The sample contains about 190,000 distinct CDR3 sequences, approximately 14% of which appear only once. Concerning this clonotype itself: Its target is not known.

Material: CD8+ T cells sorted from PBMCs, obtained around 5 days after vaccination. The sequence came from a man aged 50-59 years who received an inactivated influenza vaccine. This sequence joins TRBV25-1 and TRBJ2-7; D is unresolved. The CDR3 nucleotides read TGTGCCAGCAGTGACCACCTAGAGGAGCAGTACTTC. Residues: CASSDHLEEQYF.